Listed here are 10 T cell receptor beta chains from one sample, sequenced in a study of monozygotic twins with inflammatory bowel disease. With the 5' RACE reads reprocessed, TCRdb shows one record per CDR3 protein and no DNA. This sample's table reports more than 300,000 distinct CDR3 sequences. The sample consisted of blood. The origin of the receptors is a human donor with ulcerative colitis or Crohn's disease, or a healthy co-twin of an affected twin (not recorded which).

This rearrangement joins TRBV11-2 to TRBJ2-3; without DNA, the TCRdb call of TRBD2 cannot be checked. Germline CDR1 SGHAT, CDR2 FQNNGV. CDR3 length: 20 residues. This CDR3 is CASRRTSGGYPTRSTDTQYF.

This chain joins TRBV11-2 and TRBJ2-1. The germline V gene encodes CDR1 SGHAT and CDR2 FQNNGV. The CDR3 sequence is 13 residues long. CDR3 loop: CASSLGGFLEQFF. Together with reference TRBV11-2 and TRBJ2-1, the CDR3 gives the full variable domain: EAGVAQSPRYKIIEKRQSVAFWCNPISGHATLYWYQQILGQGPKLLIQFQNNGVVDDSQLPKDRFSAERLKGVDSTLKIQPAKLEDSAVYLCASSLGGFLEQFFGPGTRLTVL.

J is TRBJ2-3 and V is TRBV12-3 or TRBV12-4; the TCRdb call, TRBD2, lacks DNA for checking. The CDR3 loop spans 14 amino acids. CDR3: CASSDYPSTDTQYF.

CDR3 sequence: CASSQGREGTGELFF. This chain joins TRBV4-2 and TRBJ2-2; TCRdb returns TRBD1, unconfirmable since there is no DNA. The CDR3 contains 15 residues. The V gene's germline CDR1 is LGHNA and CDR2 YNFKEQ.

V and J are TRBV30 and TRBJ1-5; TCRdb lists TRBD1, though no DNA is available to test this call. Per the germline V gene, CDR1 is GTSNPN and CDR2 is SVGIG (reference sequence). This CDR3 contains 12 residues. CDR3 residues: CAWDRDNQPQHF.

The chain combines TRBV6-2 or TRBV6-3 with TRBJ2-3. Per germline, CDR1 MNHEY and CDR2 SVGEGT. The CDR3 runs 14 residues. The CDR3 sequence: CASSYSYQPDTQYF.

The rearrangement links TRBV6-5 to TRBJ2-6. This CDR3 comprises 19 residues. CDR1 is MNHEY, CDR2 SVGAGI, per germline. CDR3: CASSYSSGEVATGANVLTF.

This sequence joins TRBV29-1 and TRBJ2-6. Germline CDR1 is SQVTM and CDR2 is ANQGSEA. The length of the CDR3 is 14 residues. The CDR3 spells CSVERINGANVLTF. The whole variable domain, remainder taken from reference TRBV29-1 and TRBJ2-6, is SAVISQKPSRDICQRGTSLTIQCQVDSQVTMMFWYRQQPGQSLTLIATANQGSEATYESGFVIDKFPISRPNLTFSTLTVSNMSPEDSSIYLCSVERINGANVLTFGAGSRLTVL.

The chain joins TRBV9 to TRBJ2-4; TCRdb reports TRBD1, a call that lacks DNA to check it against. Germline assignment: CDR1 SGDLS and CDR2 YYNGEE. This CDR3 comprises 17 residues. CDR3 protein: CASSATRDRVAKNIQYF.

V is TRBV7-2 and J is TRBJ2-5; the D call of TRBD1 rests on TCRdb alone, since no DNA is present to check it. Germline values: CDR1 SGHTA, CDR2 FQGNSA. The CDR3 runs 15 residues. CDR3 region: CASSSQTGGQWAQYF. Full variable domain (missing parts from reference TRBV7-2 and TRBJ2-5): GAGVSQSPSNKVTEKGKDVELRCDPISGHTALYWYRQSLGQGLEFLIYFQGNSAPDKSGLPSDRFSAERTGGSVSTLTIQRTQQEDSAVYLCASSSQTGGQWAQYFGPGTRLLVL.